This TCR beta chain derives from a study of shared clonotypes between healthy human individuals. The wider study: The cohort comprised a couple of women and a few men. Their ages spanned 18 to 49 years.

For this clone: The antigen remains undetermined.

Naive CD8 cells, CD45RO-negative and positively selected for CCR7, excluded terminally differentiated effector memory CD45RA+ cells. When replicate PCRs were run on sorted subsets, they used about 200 ng DNA, approximately 27,000 T cell genomes. Original processing methods: ImmunoSEQ gave junction-only sequences without quality scores, so filtering differed. The table came from immunoSEQ multiplex PCR; TCRdb's copy has only in-frame clones and leaves some out. V and J calls and clone size are copied from that table; D and trimming were computed from the DNA. The table includes a few million clones, around 93% detected once. Study-level results: Relative to clonotypes present in all four donors, those not shared had lower generation probabilities.

This CDR3 is built from 15 residues. Between the trimmed V and J ends, which lost 4 bases and 6 bases, there was a span of 16 bases. From germline, CDR1 is SGHTA and CDR2 FQGNSA. The sample comprised naive CD8+ T cells from PBMCs. V is TRBV7-2 and J is TRBJ2-4, with unresolved D. This sequence originates from a man aged 18 to 29 in good health. Some clones in this sample may be carry-over from other donors' samples. The CDR3 coding sequence is TGTGCCAGCAGCTCCATTCGATCCACGATAAACATTCAGTACTTC. Translated: CASSSIRSTINIQYF. The full variable domain, its missing parts supplied by reference TRBV7-2 and TRBJ2-4, is GAGVSQSPSNKVTEKGKDVELRCDPISGHTALYWYRQSLGQGLEFLIYFQGNSAPDKSGLPSDRFSAERTGGSVSTLTIQRTQQEDSAVYLCASSSIRSTINIQYFGAGTRLSVL.